This TCR beta chain is drawn from a study of blood T cell repertoires in COVID-19. The overall study: Samples came from the United States, Italy and Spain, spanning acute and convalescent COVID-19. PBMCs, B-cell-depleted T cells, or T cells provided the cDNA or gDNA that made up the material.

V lost 5 bases to trimming and J lost 7 bases; unmatched junction nucleotides: 19. Looked up from germline, CDR1 is MNHNY and CDR2 is SVGAGI (reference sequence). This CDR3 comprises 17 residues. Authors' data handling: Reference gene primer amplification in the assay estimated nucleated cell counts. Method: immunoSEQ multiplex PCR; TCRdb's copy keeps in-frame clones and lacks some. The DNA gave D and trimming, while V, J and clone size come from that table. The sample yields around 200,000 clones, 65% to 80% seen once. The specimen sequenced was peripheral blood. V is TRBV6-6 and J is TRBJ2-7; 8 bases are shared with TRBD2. This receptor was obtained from a man over 45 who had recovered from COVID-19. CDR3 amino acids: CASSQVAGTRDRSEQYF. The CDR3 DNA sequence: TGTGCCAGCAGTCAGGTTGCCGGGACTAGGGACCGGAGTGAGCAGTACTTC.